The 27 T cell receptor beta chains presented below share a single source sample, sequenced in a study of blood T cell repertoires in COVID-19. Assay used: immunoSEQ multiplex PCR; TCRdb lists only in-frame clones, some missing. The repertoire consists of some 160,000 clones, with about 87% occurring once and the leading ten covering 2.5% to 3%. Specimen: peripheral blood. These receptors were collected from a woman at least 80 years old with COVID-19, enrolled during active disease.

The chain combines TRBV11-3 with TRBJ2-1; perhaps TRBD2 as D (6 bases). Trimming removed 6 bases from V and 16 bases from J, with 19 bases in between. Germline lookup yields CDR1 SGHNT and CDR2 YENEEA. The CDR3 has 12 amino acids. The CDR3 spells CASSLDETRIFF. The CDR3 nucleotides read TGTGCCAGCAGTCTAGATGAGACTAGAATCTTCTTC.

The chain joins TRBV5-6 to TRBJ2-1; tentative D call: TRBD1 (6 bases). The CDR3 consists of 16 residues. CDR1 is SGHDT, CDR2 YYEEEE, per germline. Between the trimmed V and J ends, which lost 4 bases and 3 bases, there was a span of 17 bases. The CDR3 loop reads CASSPRPGRGYNEQFF. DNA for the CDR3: TGTGCCAGCAGCCCCCGGCCGGGCAGGGGCTACAATGAGCAGTTCTTC.

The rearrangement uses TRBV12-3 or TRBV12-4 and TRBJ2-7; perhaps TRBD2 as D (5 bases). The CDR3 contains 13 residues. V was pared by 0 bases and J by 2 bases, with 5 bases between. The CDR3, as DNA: TGTGCCAGCAGTTTAGCGGAGGCCTACGAGCAGTACTTC. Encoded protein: CASSLAEAYEQYF.

Written as DNA, the CDR3 is TGTGCCAGCTGGTCAGGGAAAGCTTTCTTT. It codes for CASWSGKAFF. The genes are TRBV12-3 or TRBV12-4 and TRBJ1-1; possibly TRBD1 for D (5 bases). V was cut by 8 bases and J by 9 bases, with 10 bases left in between. This CDR3 has 10 amino acids.

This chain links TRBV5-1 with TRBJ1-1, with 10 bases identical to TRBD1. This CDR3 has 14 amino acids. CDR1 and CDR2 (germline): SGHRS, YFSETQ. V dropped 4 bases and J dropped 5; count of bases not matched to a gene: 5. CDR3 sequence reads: CASSQGQGRTEAFF. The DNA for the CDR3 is TGCGCCAGCAGCCAGGGACAGGGGAGGACTGAAGCTTTCTTT. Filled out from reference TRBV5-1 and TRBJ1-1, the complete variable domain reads KAGVTQTPRYLIKTRGQQVTLSCSPISGHRSVSWYQQTPGQGLQFLFEYFSETQRNKGNFPGRFSGRQFSNSRSEMNVSTLELGDSALYLCASSQGQGRTEAFFGQGTRLTVV.

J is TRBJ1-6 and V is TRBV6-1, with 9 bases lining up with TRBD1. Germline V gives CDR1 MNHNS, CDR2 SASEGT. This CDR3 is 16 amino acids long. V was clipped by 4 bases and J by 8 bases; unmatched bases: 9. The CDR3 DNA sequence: TGTGCCAGCAGTGCCCACACCGGGACAGGGTATTCACCCCTCCACTTT. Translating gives CASSAHTGTGYSPLHF.

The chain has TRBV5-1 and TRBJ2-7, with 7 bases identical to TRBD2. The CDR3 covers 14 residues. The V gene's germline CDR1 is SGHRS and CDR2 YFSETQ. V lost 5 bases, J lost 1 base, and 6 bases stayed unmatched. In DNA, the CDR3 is TGCGCCAGCAGAACCGGGGGGAAATCCTACGAGCAGTACTTC. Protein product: CASRTGGKSYEQYF.

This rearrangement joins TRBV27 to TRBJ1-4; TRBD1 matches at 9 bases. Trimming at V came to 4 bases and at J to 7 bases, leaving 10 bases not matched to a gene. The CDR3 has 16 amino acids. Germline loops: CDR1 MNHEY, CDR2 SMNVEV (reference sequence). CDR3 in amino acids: CASSSLGDRDGEKLFF. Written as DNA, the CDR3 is TGTGCCAGCAGTTCTCTAGGGGACAGGGATGGTGAAAAACTGTTTTTT.

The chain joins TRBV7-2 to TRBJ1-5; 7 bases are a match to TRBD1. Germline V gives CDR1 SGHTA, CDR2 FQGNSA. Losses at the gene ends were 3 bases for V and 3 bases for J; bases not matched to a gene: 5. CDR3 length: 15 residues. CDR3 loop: CASSFGRGDNQPQHF. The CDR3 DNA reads TGTGCCAGCAGCTTCGGCAGGGGGGACAATCAGCCCCAGCATTTT.

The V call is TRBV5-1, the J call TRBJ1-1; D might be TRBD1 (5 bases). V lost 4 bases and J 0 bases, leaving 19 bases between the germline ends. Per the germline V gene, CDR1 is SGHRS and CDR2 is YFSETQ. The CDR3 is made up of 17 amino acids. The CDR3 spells CASSLAGRGPMNTEAFF. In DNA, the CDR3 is TGCGCCAGCAGCCTGGCTGGTAGGGGCCCTATGAACACTGAAGCTTTCTTT.

CDR3: CASSLGVLQPQHF. CDR3 sequence (DNA): TGTGCCAGCAGCTTAGGCGTCCTTCAGCCCCAGCATTTT. The chain carries TRBV7-2 and TRBJ1-5, with D uncertain. Deletions cut 1 base from V and 6 bases from J, with 7 bases between. The CDR3 is 13 residues long. Germline loops: CDR1 SGHTA, CDR2 FQGNSA.

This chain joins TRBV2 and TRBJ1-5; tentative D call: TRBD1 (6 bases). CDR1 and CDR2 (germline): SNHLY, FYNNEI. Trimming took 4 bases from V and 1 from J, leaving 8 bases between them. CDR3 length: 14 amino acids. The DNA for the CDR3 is TGTGCCAGCAGTGCAGGGGACAGCAATCAGCCCCAGCATTTT. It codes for CASSAGDSNQPQHF.

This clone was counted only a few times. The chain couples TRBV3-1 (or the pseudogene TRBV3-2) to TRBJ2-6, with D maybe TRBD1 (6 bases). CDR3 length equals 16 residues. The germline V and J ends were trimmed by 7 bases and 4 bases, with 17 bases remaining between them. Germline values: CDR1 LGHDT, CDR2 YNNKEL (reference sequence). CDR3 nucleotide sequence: TGTGCCAGCACCAAAGGGGTAGGGACAGGGGCCAACGTCCTGACTTTC. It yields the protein CASTKGVGTGANVLTF.

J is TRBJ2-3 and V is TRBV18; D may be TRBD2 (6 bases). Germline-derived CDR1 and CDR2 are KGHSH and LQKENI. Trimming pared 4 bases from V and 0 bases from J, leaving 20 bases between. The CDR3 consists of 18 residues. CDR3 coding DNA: TGTGCCAGCTCACTCTCTTCCCCCAGCGGGCCTAGCACAGATACGCAGTATTTT. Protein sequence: CASSLSSPSGPSTDTQYF.

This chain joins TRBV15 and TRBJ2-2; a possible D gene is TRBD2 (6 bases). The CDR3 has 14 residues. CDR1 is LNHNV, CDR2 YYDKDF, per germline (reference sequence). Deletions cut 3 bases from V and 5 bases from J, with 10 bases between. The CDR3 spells CATSSGTRTGELFF. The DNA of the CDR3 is TGTGCCACCAGCAGCGGGACTCGGACCGGGGAGCTGTTTTTT. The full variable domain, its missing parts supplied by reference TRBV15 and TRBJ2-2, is DAMVIQNPRYQVTQFGKPVTLSCSQTLNHNVMYWYQQKSSQAPKLLFHYYDKDFNNEADTPDNFQSRRPNTSFCFLDIRSPGLGDTAMYLCATSSGTRTGELFFGEGSRLTVL.

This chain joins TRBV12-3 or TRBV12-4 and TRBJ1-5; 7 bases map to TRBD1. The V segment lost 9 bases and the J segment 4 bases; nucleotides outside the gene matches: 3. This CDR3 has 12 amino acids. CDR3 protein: CASTGVNQPQHF. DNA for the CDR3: TGTGCCAGTACAGGGGTTAATCAGCCCCAGCATTTT.

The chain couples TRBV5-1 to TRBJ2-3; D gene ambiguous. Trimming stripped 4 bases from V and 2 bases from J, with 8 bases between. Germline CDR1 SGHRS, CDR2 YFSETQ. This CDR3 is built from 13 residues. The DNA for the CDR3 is TGCGCCAGCAGCCAAGGAGCCACAGATACGCAGTATTTT. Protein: CASSQGATDTQYF.

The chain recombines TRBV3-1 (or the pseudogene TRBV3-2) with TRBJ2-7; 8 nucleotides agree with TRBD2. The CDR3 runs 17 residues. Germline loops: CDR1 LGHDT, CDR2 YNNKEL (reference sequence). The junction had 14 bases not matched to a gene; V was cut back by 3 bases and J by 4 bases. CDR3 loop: CASSQFEAGGAGYEQYF. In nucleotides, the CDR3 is TGTGCCAGCAGCCAGTTTGAGGCGGGGGGAGCTGGGTACGAGCAGTACTTC.

The CDR3 spells CASSPQGAYEQYF. The CDR3 bases are TGTGCCAGCAGCCCGCAGGGGGCATACGAGCAGTACTTC. The V and J genes are TRBV13 and TRBJ2-7, with 8 bases aligning to TRBD1. The CDR3 runs 13 residues. Per germline, CDR1 PRHDT and CDR2 FYEKMQ (reference sequence). Germline trimming cut 5 bases from V and 4 bases from J; bases unmatched to any gene: 4.

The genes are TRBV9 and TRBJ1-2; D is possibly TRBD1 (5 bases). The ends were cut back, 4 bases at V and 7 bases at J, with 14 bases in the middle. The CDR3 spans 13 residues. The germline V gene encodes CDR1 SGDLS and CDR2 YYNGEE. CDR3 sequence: CASSFGGAFGYTF. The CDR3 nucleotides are TGTGCCAGCAGCTTTGGAGGGGCCTTTGGCTACACCTTC.

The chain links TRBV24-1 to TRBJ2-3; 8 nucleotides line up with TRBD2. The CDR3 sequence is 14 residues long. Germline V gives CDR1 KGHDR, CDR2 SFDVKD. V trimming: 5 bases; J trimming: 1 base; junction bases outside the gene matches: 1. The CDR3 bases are TGTGCCACCAGTGTAGCGGGGCGCACAGATACGCAGTATTTT. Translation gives CATSVAGRTDTQYF.

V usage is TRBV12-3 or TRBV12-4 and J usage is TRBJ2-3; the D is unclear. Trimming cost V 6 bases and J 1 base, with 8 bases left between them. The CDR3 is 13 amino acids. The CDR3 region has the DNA TGTGCCAGCAGACTGTTCGGCACAGATACGCAGTATTTT. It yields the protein CASRLFGTDTQYF.

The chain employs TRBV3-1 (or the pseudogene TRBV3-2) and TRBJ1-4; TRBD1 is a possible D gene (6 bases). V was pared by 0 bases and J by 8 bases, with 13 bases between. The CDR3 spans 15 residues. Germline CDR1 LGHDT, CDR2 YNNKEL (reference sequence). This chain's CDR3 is CASSQDTGLHEKLFF. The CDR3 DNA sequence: TGTGCCAGCAGCCAAGACACAGGGTTACACGAAAAACTGTTTTTT.

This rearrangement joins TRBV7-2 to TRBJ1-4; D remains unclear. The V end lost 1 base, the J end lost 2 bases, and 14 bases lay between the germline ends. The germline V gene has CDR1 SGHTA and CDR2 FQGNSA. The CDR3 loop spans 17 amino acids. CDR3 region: CASSLVKLGRTNEKLFF. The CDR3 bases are TGTGCCAGCAGCTTAGTAAAATTAGGGAGGACTAATGAAAAACTGTTTTTT.

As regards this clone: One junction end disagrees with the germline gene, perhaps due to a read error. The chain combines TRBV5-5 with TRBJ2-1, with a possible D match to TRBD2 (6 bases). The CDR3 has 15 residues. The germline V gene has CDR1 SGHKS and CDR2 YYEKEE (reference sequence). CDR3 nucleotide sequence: TGTGCCAGCAGCGCCACGGGACTCTCCAACAATGAGCAGTTCTTC. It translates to CASSATGLSNNEQFF. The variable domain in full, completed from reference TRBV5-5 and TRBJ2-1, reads DAGVTQSPTHLIKTRGQQVTLRCSPISGHKSVSWYQQVLGQGPQFIFQYYEKEERGRGNFPDRFSARQFPNYSSELNVNALLLGDSALYLCASSATGLSNNEQFFGPGTRLTVL.

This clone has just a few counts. The CDR3 reads CASSSPDGLAGTPGEQFF. The CDR3 DNA reads TGCGCCAGCAGCTCACCGGATGGTCTAGCGGGGACACCGGGGGAGCAGTTCTTC. The chain combines TRBV4-1 with TRBJ2-1, with 9 nucleotides matching TRBD2. Germline V lookup: CDR1 MGHRA, CDR2 YSYEKL. This CDR3 contains 18 residues. Trimming at V came to 5 bases and at J to 10 bases, leaving 21 bases not matched to a gene.

Here the CDR3 DNA reads TGTGCCAGCAGCTTAGGGGGCAGGGGGAGCTCCTACGAGCAGTACTTC. Its translation is CASSLGGRGSSYEQYF. The rearrangement joins TRBV7-9 to TRBJ2-7, with 7 bases lining up with TRBD1. The germline V gene has CDR1 SEHNR and CDR2 FQNEAQ (reference sequence). The length of the CDR3 is 16 residues. Losses at the gene ends were 1 base for V and 0 bases for J; bases not matched to a gene: 6. The variable domain in full, completed from reference TRBV7-9 and TRBJ2-7, reads DTGVSQNPRHKITKRGQNVTFRCDPISEHNRLYWYRQTLGQGPEFLTYFQNEAQLEKSRLLSDRFSAERPKGSFSTLEIQRTEQGDSAMYLCASSLGGRGSSYEQYFGPGTRLTVT.